What follows describes a single TCR beta chain. The source of the sample is a study of shared clonotypes between healthy human individuals. The assay was immunoSEQ multiplex PCR, and TCRdb's table has in-frame clones only and misses some. This sample yields about 460,000 clones, of which approximately 71% are seen a single time; approximately 12% belongs to the top ten. Germline values: CDR1 SGHVS, CDR2 FNYEAQ. The CDR3 consists of 12 residues. Trimming left V 6 bases short and J 10 bases short, with 15 bases between. The chain has TRBV7-6 and TRBJ1-1; D is perhaps TRBD1 (5 bases). Sequencing was done on a sample of PBMCs. The clonotype comes from a woman aged 35 to 49 in good health. Some clones in this sample may be carry-over from other donors' samples. CDR3 DNA sequence: TGTGCCAGCAGTACCATGGGCGGGGGAGCTTTCTTT. It specifies CASSTMGGGAFF.